This T cell receptor (beta chain) was captured in a study of CD8+ T cells in alopecia areata. Study-level results: In patients, TCRs were shared less clearly than in mice, and HLA may possibly be involved.

Sequencing relied on a cDNA template that was reverse transcribed from extracted RNA. TCRdb keeps only in-frame clones here, not all; method: immunoSEQ multiplex PCR. The data hold 170,000 or so clones, with about 53% observed a single time. From germline, CDR1 is GTSNPN and CDR2 SVGIG (reference sequence). The junction had 7 bases not matched to a gene; V was cut back by 2 bases and J by 7 bases. The CDR3 length is 13 residues. This clone was seen a few times. Its antigen is not identified. The treatment here: oral pan-JAK inhibitor, 5-10 mg twice daily. The source was CD8+ T cells sorted from blood, collected at week 24, from a patient treated with tofacitinib. The chain links TRBV30 to TRBJ2-7; 8 bases match TRBD1. The sequence came from a human donor with alopecia areata. The CDR3 loop is CAWSPSTGGEQYF. Written as DNA, the CDR3 is TGTGCCTGGAGTCCATCCACAGGGGGGGAGCAGTACTTC.